This TCR beta chain is drawn from a study of shared T cell receptors in the human thymus. TCRdb's copy holds only in-frame clones and misses some; the assay was immunoSEQ multiplex PCR. The sample yields about 660,000 clones, 85% to 90% seen once. The CDR3 contains 16 residues. In germline, CDR1 is ENHRY, CDR2 SYGVKD. V was clipped by 5 bases and J by 5 bases, with 22 bases between them. The data also belong to a second study, concerning human thymus T cells. That study reports: The donor group consisted of healthy Finnish infants who were having corrective surgery for congenital heart defects. Thymic and blood repertoires seemed to show skewed V and J gene use.

The sequence derives from a boy in the first two years of life with a congenital heart defect. The chain recombines TRBV10-3 with TRBJ2-7, with D perhaps TRBD2 (6 bases). The material sequenced was thymocytes. CDR3 nucleotide sequence: TGTGCCATCAGTTATTCATCAGGACTACCGCACGACGAGCAGTACTTC. It encodes CAISYSSGLPHDEQYF.